These T cell receptor beta chains were read from a single sample in a study of Ad26.COV2.S vaccination and SARS-CoV-2 variants. Libraries were prepared by immunoSEQ multiplex PCR; TCRdb keeps only in-frame clonotypes and omits some of them. This sample carries about 680,000 clones, about 90% of them seen once, and the ten largest clones take roughly 1.5%. The sequences come from peripheral blood, collected in a trial of Ad26.COV2.S vaccine versus placebo. The receptors derive from a person aged 18-60 years who received the Ad26.COV2.S COVID-19 vaccine or a placebo. The CDR3 runs from the conserved cysteine through the conserved F or W. A D gene is named only where the DNA matches it firmly. Clone size is stated in some rows and not others, as once, few, many or a class when expanded.

14	.	.	TRBV3-1/TRBV3-2	TRBJ1-1	CASSQVDRYTEAFF	TGTGCCAGCAGCCAAGTTGACAGATACACTGAAGCTTTCTTT
18	.	.	TRBV6-6	TRBJ2-1	CASSPRKQGTTSPNEQFF	TGTGCCAGCAGTCCCAGAAAACAGGGAACAACAAGTCCAAATGAGCAGTTCTTC
20	TRBD1	once	TRBV7-8	TRBJ2-7	CASSLATIGSGTGRFYEQYF	TGTGCCAGCAGCTTAGCGACCATAGGTTCCGGGACAGGGCGATTCTACGAGCAGTACTTC
11	.	.	TRBV7-6	TRBJ1-2	CASLGGDGHTF	TGTGCCAGCTTAGGAGGGGATGGCCACACCTTC
12	.	.	TRBV24-1	TRBJ2-3	CATSGFGDTQYF	TGTGCCACCAGTGGATTTGGGGATACGCAGTATTTT
16	.	.	TRBV27	TRBJ1-5	CASSSRAQGHGQPQHF	TGTGCCAGCAGTTCCAGGGCTCAGGGACACGGTCAGCCCCAGCATTTT
16	.	.	TRBV15	TRBJ2-5	CATSRDLGGRQETQYF	TGTGCCACCAGCAGAGATCTTGGGGGACGCCAAGAGACCCAGTACTTC
15	.	.	TRBV9	TRBJ2-1	CASSQPGALIWEQFF	TGTGCCAGCAGTCAGCCCGGGGCCTTGATATGGGAGCAGTTCTTC
13	.	.	TRBV18	TRBJ2-1	CASLGGTYNEQFF	TGTGCCAGCCTTGGGGGGACCTACAATGAGCAGTTCTTC
18	TRBD2	.	TRBV9	TRBJ2-3	CASSVVGGSGGPGDTQYF	TGTGCCAGCAGCGTAGTCGGCGGTAGCGGGGGGCCCGGAGATACGCAGTATTTT
14	.	.	TRBV4-2	TRBJ2-2	CASSPGPQAGELFF	TGTGCCAGCAGCCCCGGGCCCCAAGCCGGGGAGCTGTTTTTT
14	TRBD2	.	TRBV18	TRBJ2-1	CASSPTSGGDEQFF	TGTGCCAGCTCACCGACTAGCGGGGGAGATGAGCAGTTCTTC
15	.	.	TRBV10-3	TRBJ2-1	CAISESGSTYNEQFF	TGTGCCATCAGTGAGTCTGGAAGCACCTACAATGAGCAGTTCTTC
14	.	.	TRBV7-2	TRBJ1-5	CASSLGGTSQPQHF	TGTGCCAGCAGCCTTGGGGGGACAAGTCAGCCCCAGCATTTT
18	TRBD2	.	TRBV7-2	TRBJ2-3	CASRPGLAGGFGTDTQYF	TGTGCCAGCAGACCCGGACTAGCGGGTGGTTTTGGCACAGATACGCAGTATTTT
17	TRBD1	.	TRBV6-6	TRBJ1-2	CASRRRDRGRGNYGYTF	TGTGCCAGCAGGCGACGGGACAGGGGGCGGGGTAACTATGGCTACACCTTC
14	.	.	TRBV2	TRBJ2-2	CASSTSADTGELFF	TGTGCCAGCTCAACTTCCGCGGACACCGGGGAGCTGTTTTTT
13	.	.	TRBV19	TRBJ1-2	CASRPAQGYGYTF	TGTGCCAGTAGACCCGCCCAGGGTTATGGCTACACCTTC
12	TRBD1	.	TRBV29-1	TRBJ2-5	CSVFTGVGTQYF	TGCAGCGTTTTTACAGGGGTCGGGACCCAGTACTTC
16	.	.	TRBV2	TRBJ2-5	CASKGLEMINQETQYF	TGTGCCAGCAAGGGTCTGGAGATGATAAACCAAGAGACCCAGTACTTC
13	.	.	TRBV6-5	TRBJ2-4	CASRLLGQNIQYF	TGTGCCAGCAGACTTTTGGGCCAAAACATTCAGTACTTC
17	.	.	TRBV19	TRBJ1-6	CASSTDRRSSYNSPLHF	TGTGCCAGTAGTACCGACAGGAGAAGCTCCTATAATTCACCCCTCCACTTT
15	.	.	TRBV6-5	TRBJ1-1	CASSYGGAPNTEAFF	TGTGCCAGCAGTTACGGGGGGGCTCCGAACACTGAAGCTTTCTTT
15	.	.	TRBV6-6	TRBJ2-5	CASSYGKGKGETQYF	TGTGCCAGCAGTTACGGTAAGGGGAAGGGAGAGACCCAGTACTTC
16	.	.	TRBV13	TRBJ2-1	CASSIRGKSSYNEQFF	TGTGCCAGCAGTATTCGCGGGAAGAGCTCCTACAATGAGCAGTTCTTC
14	.	.	TRBV11-2	TRBJ2-1	CASSLARSYNEQFF	TGTGCCAGCAGCTTAGCACGCTCCTACAATGAGCAGTTCTTC
15	.	.	TRBV9	TRBJ1-5	CASSATADSNQPQHF	TGTGCCAGCAGCGCGACTGCAGATAGCAATCAGCCCCAGCATTTT
14	.	few	TRBV24-1	TRBJ2-3	CATSEGPAFDTQYF	TGTGCCACCAGTGAAGGGCCGGCGTTTGACACGCAGTATTTT
13	.	.	TRBV12-3/TRBV12-4	TRBJ1-4	CASSRATNEKLFF	TGTGCCAGCAGTCGTGCAACTAATGAAAAACTGTTTTTT
14	TRBD2	.	TRBV5-1	TRBJ2-7	CASNRWEGSGEQYF	TGCGCCAGCAATCGTTGGGAGGGGAGCGGCGAGCAGTACTTC
18	TRBD2	.	TRBV6-4	TRBJ2-7	CASRQVTSGRGGLYEQYF	TGTGCCAGCAGACAGGTGACTAGCGGGAGAGGGGGTTTGTACGAGCAGTACTTC
13	.	.	TRBV12-3/TRBV12-4	TRBJ2-1	CAIHRLGGRGQFF	TGTGCCATCCATCGCCTGGGGGGCCGGGGGCAGTTCTTC
13	.	once	TRBV19	TRBJ2-7	CASRAQGRDEQYF	TGTGCCAGTAGGGCCCAGGGGAGGGACGAGCAGTACTTC
17	TRBD2	.	TRBV6-2/TRBV6-3	TRBJ2-6	CASSFGTSRSGANVLTF	TGTGCCAGCAGTTTTGGGACTAGTAGGTCTGGGGCCAACGTCCTGACTTTC
15	.	.	TRBV5-1	TRBJ1-4	CASSLGGGMVEKLFF	TGCGCCAGCAGCTTGGGAGGAGGGATGGTGGAAAAACTGTTTTTT
14	TRBD2	.	TRBV27	TRBJ2-7	CASSQRGGYYEQYF	TGTGCCAGCAGTCAACGGGGGGGCTACTACGAGCAGTACTTC
13	.	once	TRBV5-1	TRBJ1-3	CASSLGDLNTIYF	TGCGCCAGCAGCTTAGGCGATCTAAACACCATATATTTT
15	TRBD1	once	TRBV25-1	TRBJ2-7	CASSASGTGSYEQYF	TGTGCCAGCAGTGCCTCCGGGACAGGCTCCTACGAGCAGTACTTC
15	.	.	TRBV6-1	TRBJ1-3	CASSELDRWRNTIYF	TGTGCCAGCAGTGAATTGGACCGCTGGAGAAACACCATATATTTT
13	.	once	TRBV7-2	TRBJ2-2	CASSVQYTGELFF	TGTGCCAGCAGCGTACAGTACACCGGGGAGCTGTTTTTT